This is a list of T cell receptor beta chains from one sample in a study of blood T cell repertoires in COVID-19. TCRdb's table, derived via immunoSEQ multiplex PCR, lists solely in-frame clones and lacks some. This repertoire shows 200,000 to 250,000 clones, roughly 80% found once; its top ten account for about 10%. Sample: peripheral blood. These receptors were collected from a woman at least 80 years old with acute or convalescent COVID-19. Both conserved end residues are part of each CDR3. The D gene is left open where the match is weak. Expanded clones get a size class; other rows say once, few or many, or leave the size out.

J: TRBJ1-1
V: TRBV2
D: NA
size: NA
CDR3: CASSWEQGWTEAFF
DNA: TGTGCCAGCAGCTGGGAACAGGGTTGGACTGAAGCTTTCTTT

J: TRBJ1-6
V: TRBV21-1
D: NA
size: NA
CDR3: CASSGPGYYSPLHF
DNA: TGTGCCAGCAGCGGACCAGGGTACTATTCACCCCTCCACTTT

J: TRBJ2-5
V: TRBV19
D: NA
size: NA
CDR3: CASSTSRGAGETQYF
DNA: TGTGCCAGTAGTACCTCCCGGGGGGCCGGGGAGACCCAGTACTTC

J: TRBJ2-7
V: TRBV25-1
D: NA
size: NA
CDR3: CASSDIQGPPSYEQYF
DNA: TGTGCCAGCAGTGATATACAGGGACCCCCCTCCTACGAGCAGTACTTC

J: TRBJ1-2
V: TRBV5-3
D: NA
size: NA
CDR3: CARRRRGSNYGYTF
DNA: TGTGCCAGAAGACGCCGGGGGTCTAACTATGGCTACACCTTC

J: TRBJ1-5
V: TRBV24-1
D: NA
size: NA
CDR3: CATSDPGSNQPQHF
DNA: TGTGCCACCAGTGATCCGGGTTCCAATCAGCCCCAGCATTTT

J: TRBJ2-7
V: TRBV6-5
D: TRBD1
size: NA
CDR3: CASRDSGGTYEQYF
DNA: TGTGCCAGCAGAGACTCAGGGGGCACCTACGAGCAGTACTTC

J: TRBJ2-1
V: TRBV5-1
D: NA
size: NA
CDR3: CASSFGQYNEQFF
DNA: TGCGCCAGCAGCTTTGGGCAGTACAATGAGCAGTTCTTC

J: TRBJ1-6
V: TRBV30
D: NA
size: NA
CDR3: CAWSRGPGGSPLHF
DNA: TGTGCCTGGAGCAGGGGCCCGGGAGGTTCACCCCTCCACTTT

J: TRBJ2-5
V: TRBV27
D: TRBD2
size: NA
CDR3: CASRVGTSGRIGETQYF
DNA: TGTGCCAGCAGGGTGGGGACTAGCGGGAGGATCGGGGAGACCCAGTACTTC

J: TRBJ1-6
V: TRBV7-2
D: NA
size: NA
CDR3: CASSLQGWNSPLHF
DNA: TGTGCCAGCAGCCTACAGGGATGGAATTCACCCCTCCACTTT

J: TRBJ1-3
V: TRBV7-9
D: NA
size: NA
CDR3: CASSPSGGEPYSGNTIYF
DNA: TGTGCCAGCAGCCCCTCCGGCGGCGAACCTTACTCTGGAAACACCATATATTTT

J: TRBJ1-2
V: TRBV6-2/TRBV6-3
D: NA
size: NA
CDR3: CASSQLSENYGYTF
DNA: TGTGCCAGCAGTCAATTATCAGAAAACTATGGCTACACCTTC

J: TRBJ1-2
V: TRBV12-3/TRBV12-4
D: NA
size: NA
CDR3: CASSFQGGYGHTF
DNA: TGTGCCAGCAGTTTTCAGGGTGGCTATGGCCACACCTTC

J: TRBJ2-5
V: TRBV29-1
D: TRBD2
size: once
CDR3: CSVTTSVETQYF
DNA: TGCAGCGTCACGACTAGCGTAGAGACCCAGTACTTC

J: TRBJ1-5
V: TRBV19
D: NA
size: NA
CDR3: CASSGSNQPQHF
DNA: TGTGCCAGTAGTGGCTCCAATCAGCCCCAGCATTTT

J: TRBJ2-5
V: TRBV5-1
D: TRBD2
size: NA
CDR3: CASTILTGTSGETQYF
DNA: TGCGCCAGTACGATCCTTACCGGGACTAGCGGTGAGACCCAGTACTTC

J: TRBJ2-1
V: TRBV4-2
D: TRBD2
size: once
CDR3: CASSQEAGGSGAYNEQFF
DNA: TGTGCCAGCAGCCAAGAGGCGGGCGGGAGTGGTGCTTATAATGAGCAGTTCTTC

J: TRBJ1-1
V: TRBV10-3
D: NA
size: NA
CDR3: CAISESGENTEAFF
DNA: TGTGCCATCAGTGAGTCGGGAGAGAACACTGAAGCTTTCTTT

J: TRBJ2-7
V: TRBV20-1
D: TRBD1
size: NA
CDR3: CSASMGTGIGEQYF
DNA: TGCAGTGCTAGTATGGGGACAGGGATAGGCGAGCAGTACTTC

J: TRBJ2-2
V: TRBV10-3
D: TRBD2
size: NA
CDR3: CASWGGAGELFF
DNA: TGTGCCTCCTGGGGGGGGGCCGGGGAGCTGTTTTTT

J: TRBJ1-1
V: TRBV19
D: TRBD1
size: NA
CDR3: CASSPLGTGVRFTEAFF
DNA: TGTGCCAGTAGTCCCCTGGGGACAGGGGTGAGGTTCACTGAAGCTTTCTTT

J: TRBJ2-3
V: TRBV5-1
D: NA
size: few
CDR3: CASSQSGGTDTQYF
DNA: TGCGCCAGCAGCCAATCCGGTGGCACAGATACGCAGTATTTT

J: TRBJ1-2
V: TRBV6-7
D: NA
size: NA
CDR3: CASNRREDSGYTF
DNA: TGTGCCAGCAACCGACGAGAGGATAGCGGCTACACCTTC

J: TRBJ2-7
V: TRBV11-2
D: TRBD2
size: NA
CDR3: CASSFAAGSLAGSTGEQYF
DNA: TGTGCCAGCAGCTTCGCGGCAGGCTCTTTAGCGGGATCCACGGGGGAGCAGTACTTC

J: TRBJ1-1
V: TRBV14
D: NA
size: NA
CDR3: CASSQGGNTEAFF
DNA: TGTGCCAGCAGCCAAGGAGGGAACACTGAAGCTTTCTTT

J: TRBJ1-3
V: TRBV3-1/TRBV3-2
D: NA
size: NA
CDR3: CASSQVLRTGNTIYF
DNA: TGTGCCAGCAGCCAAGTGTTGCGTACTGGAAACACCATATATTTT

J: TRBJ2-5
V: TRBV12-3/TRBV12-4
D: NA
size: NA
CDR3: CASSTRRETQYF
DNA: TGTGCCAGCAGTACTAGAAGGGAGACCCAGTACTTC

J: TRBJ1-2
V: TRBV7-2
D: TRBD1
size: few
CDR3: CASTNLMTGSDSYGYTF
DNA: TGTGCCAGCACAAATCTTATGACAGGGAGTGATAGCTATGGCTACACCTTC

J: TRBJ1-1
V: TRBV27
D: NA
size: NA
CDR3: CASSLDRNTEAFF
DNA: TGTGCCAGCAGTTTAGACAGAAACACTGAAGCTTTCTTT

J: TRBJ1-1
V: TRBV3-1/TRBV3-2
D: NA
size: few
CDR3: CASSPDTGGEAFF
DNA: TGTGCCAGCAGCCCCGACACAGGCGGTGAAGCTTTCTTT

J: TRBJ2-7
V: TRBV30
D: NA
size: NA
CDR3: CAWGALSEQYF
DNA: TGTGCCTGGGGGGCCCTTTCCGAGCAGTACTTC

J: TRBJ2-3
V: TRBV3-1/TRBV3-2
D: TRBD2
size: NA
CDR3: CASSQDLGLAGTDTQYF
DNA: TGTGCCAGCAGCCAAGATCTGGGCCTAGCGGGCACAGATACGCAGTATTTT

J: TRBJ1-2
V: TRBV6-2/TRBV6-3
D: NA
size: NA
CDR3: CASSSSGKGANYGYTF
DNA: TGTGCCAGCAGTTCCTCGGGCAAGGGAGCTAACTATGGCTACACCTTC

J: TRBJ1-2
V: TRBV19
D: TRBD1
size: NA
CDR3: CATKNTQGQYYGYTF
DNA: TGTGCCACCAAGAACACACAGGGGCAATACTATGGCTACACCTTC

J: TRBJ1-2
V: TRBV2
D: NA
size: NA
CDR3: CASSAVDQGFYGYTF
DNA: TGTGCCAGCAGCGCCGTAGATCAGGGGTTCTATGGCTACACCTTC

J: TRBJ1-2
V: TRBV10-3
D: TRBD1
size: NA
CDR3: CAIREQGLGYTF
DNA: TGTGCCATCAGAGAACAGGGGTTGGGCTACACCTTC

J: TRBJ2-5
V: TRBV3-1/TRBV3-2
D: TRBD2
size: NA
CDR3: CASSPDLTSGNLETQYF
DNA: TGTGCCAGCAGCCCCGATTTGACTAGCGGGAATCTAGAGACCCAGTACTTC

J: TRBJ2-1
V: TRBV7-8
D: NA
size: NA
CDR3: CASSLERGIYNEQFF
DNA: TGTGCCAGCAGCTTAGAACGGGGTATCTACAATGAGCAGTTCTTC

J: TRBJ2-3
V: TRBV24-1
D: TRBD2
size: once
CDR3: CATSDPFGTSVDTQYF
DNA: TGTGCCACCAGTGATCCCTTCGGGACTAGCGTAGATACGCAGTATTTT

J: TRBJ1-6
V: TRBV7-2
D: TRBD1
size: NA
CDR3: CASSLEQGRDSPLHF
DNA: TGTGCCAGCAGCTTAGAACAGGGGAGAGATTCACCCCTCCACTTT

J: TRBJ2-1
V: TRBV5-1
D: TRBD2
size: NA
CDR3: CASSLGLAGHNEQFF
DNA: TGCGCCAGCAGCTTGGGTCTAGCGGGTCACAATGAGCAGTTCTTC